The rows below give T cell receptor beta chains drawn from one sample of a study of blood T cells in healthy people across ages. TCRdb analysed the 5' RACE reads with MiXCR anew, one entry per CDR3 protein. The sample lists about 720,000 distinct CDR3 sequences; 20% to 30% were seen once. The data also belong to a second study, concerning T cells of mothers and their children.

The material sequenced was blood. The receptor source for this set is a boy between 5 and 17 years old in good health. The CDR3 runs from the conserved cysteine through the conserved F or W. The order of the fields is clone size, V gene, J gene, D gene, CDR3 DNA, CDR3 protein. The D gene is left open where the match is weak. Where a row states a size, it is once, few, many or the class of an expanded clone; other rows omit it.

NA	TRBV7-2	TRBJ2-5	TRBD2	TGTGCCAGCAGCCCGACCCCCGGGACTAGCAATAACTTC	CASSPTPGTSNNF
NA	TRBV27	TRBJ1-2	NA	TGTGCCAGCAGTTTAAGTCCAGGGAATGGCTACACCTTC	CASSLSPGNGYTF
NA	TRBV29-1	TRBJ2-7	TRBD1	TGCAGCGTTGAAGCCGGGACAGCCTACGAGCAGTACTTC	CSVEAGTAYEQYF
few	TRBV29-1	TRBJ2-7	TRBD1	TGCAGCGTCGATGGAATCGGGACAGGGACTACCTACGAGCAGTACTTC	CSVDGIGTGTTYEQYF
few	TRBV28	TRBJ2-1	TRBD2	TGTGCCAGCAGTTTGGGGGGGACCCTACAGCAGTTCTTC	CASSLGGTLQQFF
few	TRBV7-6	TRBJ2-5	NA	TGTGCCAGCAGCCCGATCGGGACGGACAACCAAGAGACCCAGTACTTC	CASSPIGTDNQETQYF
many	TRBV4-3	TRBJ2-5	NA	TGTGCCAGCAGCCAAGGGAGGGGGGAGACCCAGTACTTC	CASSQGRGETQYF
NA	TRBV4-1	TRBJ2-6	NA	TGCGCCAGCAGCCATGCCATGGGCAGGGTTATATCTGGGGCCAACGTCCTGACTTTC	CASSHAMGRVISGANVLTF
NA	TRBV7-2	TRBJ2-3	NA	TGTGCCAGCAGTTTGGACCCCTCTCAGCGACCTAGCACAGATACGCAGTATTTT	CASSLDPSQRPSTDTQYF
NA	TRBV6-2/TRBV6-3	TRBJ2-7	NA	TGTGCCAGCAGACCAGTTGGAGATGGAACCTACGAGCAGTACTTC	CASRPVGDGTYEQYF
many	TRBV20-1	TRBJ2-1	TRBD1	TGCAGTGCGGAAGCAGGGGGCTCCTACAATGAGCAGTTCTTC	CSAEAGGSYNEQFF
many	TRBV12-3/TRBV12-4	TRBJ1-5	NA	TGTGCCAGCACTGAATGGGGGAAGCCCCAGCATTTT	CASTEWGKPQHF
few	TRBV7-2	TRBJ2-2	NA	TGTGCCAGCAGCTTACTAGGAGGGGGCAACACCGGGGAGCTGTTTTTT	CASSLLGGGNTGELFF